These T cell receptor beta chains were read from a single sample in a study of blood T cells in healthy people across ages. TCRdb analysed the 5' RACE reads with MiXCR anew, one entry per CDR3 protein. The repertoire holds hundreds of thousands of distinct CDR3 sequences, around 48% seen once, with roughly 34% in the top ten. Material: blood. All receptors derive from an older woman in good health. CDR3s include the opening cysteine and the closing phenylalanine or tryptophan.

v_call,cdr3_aa
TRBV7-2,CASSLKVAGGSEQYF
TRBV10-3,CAISESAGAVGTEAFF
TRBV29-1,CSVEGAQWETQYF
TRBV4-3,CDSSQARTGGYEQYF
TRBV9,CASSVTRSGNEQFF
TRBV21-1,CASSKDPDRSSYNERFF
TRBV4-3,CASSQGWINYGYTF
TRBV12-3/TRBV12-4,CASSLAGGTYNEQYF
TRBV25-1,CASSEDPSSYNEQFF
TRBV24-1,CATSDPRLGSEQFF
TRBV7-9,CASSLGTRIYNEQFF
TRBV7-9,CASSLLAGVGDTQYF
TRBV27,CASRSDRGREYF
TRBV19,CASTGTAQETQYF
TRBV7-9,CASSLGATYGYTF
TRBV13,CASSLAGGRGYGYEQYF
TRBV7-8,CASSPESVLVPGELFF
TRBV3-1,CASSQLPGLKIYGYTF
TRBV7-9,CASSSTGGTGQPQHF
TRBV20-1,CSVLDRGARNNEQFF
TRBV3-1,CASSRTGDGYTF
TRBV6-5,CAIGTGSYEQYF
TRBV7-2,CASSFDRGNNQPQHF
TRBV18,CASSPPFGVSGANVLTF
TRBV12-3/TRBV12-4,CASSFGTGGSYEQYF
TRBV5-6,CASGKGPASYEQYF
TRBV20-1,CSARVGPSTDTQYF
TRBV28,CASSRRGWRVSTDTQYF
TRBV7-9,CASSIAGDIYEQYF
TRBV5-1,CASRFGDKETQYF
TRBV20-1,CSAILSGTGNQPQHF
TRBV10-3,CAVGDRGPDTQYF
TRBV6-2/TRBV6-3,CASSSGHNSPLHF
TRBV18,CASSPGEGYNEQFF
TRBV5-1,CASSLGPWANEQFF
TRBV7-2,CASSLGGGWETQYF
TRBV29-1,CSVEGAGGGITKNIQYF
TRBV4-3,CASSQYPTDNSGANVLTF
TRBV20-1,CSARDFGGSSYNEQFF
TRBV28,CASGLGSGANVLTF